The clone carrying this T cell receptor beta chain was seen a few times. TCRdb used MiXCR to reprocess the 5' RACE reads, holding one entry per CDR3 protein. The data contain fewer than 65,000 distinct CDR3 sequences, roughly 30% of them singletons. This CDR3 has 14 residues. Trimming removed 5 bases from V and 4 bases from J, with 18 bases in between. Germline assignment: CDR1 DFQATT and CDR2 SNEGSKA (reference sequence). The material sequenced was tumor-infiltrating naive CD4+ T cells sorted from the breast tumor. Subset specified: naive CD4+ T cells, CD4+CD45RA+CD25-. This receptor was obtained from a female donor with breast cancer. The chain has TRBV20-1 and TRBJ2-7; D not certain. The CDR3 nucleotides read TGCAGTGCTGCCCAATCCTCCCTTTTGTACGAGCAGTACTTC. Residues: CSAAQSSLLYEQYF.